This T cell receptor beta chain was observed in a study of CD8 T cells in ankylosing spondylitis. Study-level points and caveats: Reportedly, matched ankylosing spondylitis synovial fluid was significantly enriched for disease-linked clones. Prior work had noted some motif variants in reactive arthritis blood and synovial fluid.

TCRdb processed the 5' RACE reads anew with MiXCR; each CDR3 protein has one entry. In the table there are 200,000 to 250,000 distinct CDR3 sequences, 10% to 13% of which are singletons. This clonotype occurred many times. The antigen is unknown. One end of the junction is discordant with germline, which a read error may explain. The length of the CDR3 is 16 residues. Germline V gene data show CDR1 as DFQATT and CDR2 as SNEGSKA (reference sequence). This TCR was sampled from a male donor with ankylosing spondylitis or in good health (not recorded which). Sequenced sample: blood, either unsorted or a sorted T cell fraction (not recorded which). The V and J genes are TRBV20-1 and TRBJ2-2, with 11 bases matching TRBD1. The CDR3 is CSAREGTGGLSGELFF. The CDR3 DNA is TGCAGTGCTCGAGAAGGGACAGGGGGTCTCTCCGGGGAGCTGTTTTTT.